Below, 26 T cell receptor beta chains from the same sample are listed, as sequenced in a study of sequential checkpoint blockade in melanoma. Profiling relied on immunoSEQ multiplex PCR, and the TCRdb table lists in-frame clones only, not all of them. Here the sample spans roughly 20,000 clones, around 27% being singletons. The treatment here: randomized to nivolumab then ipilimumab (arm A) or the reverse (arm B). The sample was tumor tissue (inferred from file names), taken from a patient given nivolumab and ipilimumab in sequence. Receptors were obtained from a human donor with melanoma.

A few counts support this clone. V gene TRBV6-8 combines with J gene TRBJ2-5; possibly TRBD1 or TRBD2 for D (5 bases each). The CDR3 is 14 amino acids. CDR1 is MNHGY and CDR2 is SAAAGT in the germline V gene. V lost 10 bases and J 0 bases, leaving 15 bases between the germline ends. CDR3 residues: CAISGSGHQETQYF. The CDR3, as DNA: TGTGCCATCAGCGGTTCAGGGCACCAAGAGACCCAGTACTTC.

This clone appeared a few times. This CDR3 is CASSLTRAYNEQFF. Here the CDR3 DNA reads TGTGCCAGTAGCCTGACTAGGGCCTACAATGAGCAGTTCTTC. V is TRBV19 and J is TRBJ2-1, with D tentatively TRBD2 (6 bases). CDR3 length: 14 residues. The ends were cut back, 6 bases at V and 2 bases at J, with 11 bases in the middle. Per the germline V gene, CDR1 is LNHDA and CDR2 is SQIVND (reference sequence).

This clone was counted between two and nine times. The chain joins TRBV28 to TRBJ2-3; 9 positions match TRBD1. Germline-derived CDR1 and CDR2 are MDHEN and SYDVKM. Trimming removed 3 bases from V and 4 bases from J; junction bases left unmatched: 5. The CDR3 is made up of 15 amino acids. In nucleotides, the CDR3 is TGTGCCAGCAGTTTGTCAGGACAGGGGTCAGATACGCAGTATTTT. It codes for CASSLSGQGSDTQYF.

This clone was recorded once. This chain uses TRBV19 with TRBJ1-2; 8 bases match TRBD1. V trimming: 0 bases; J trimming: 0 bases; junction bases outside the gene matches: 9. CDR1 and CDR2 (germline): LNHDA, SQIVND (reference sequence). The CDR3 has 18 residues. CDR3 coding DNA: TGTGCCAGTAGTATAGATCCGATCGGGACAGGTCCTAACTATGGCTACACCTTC. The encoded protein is CASSIDPIGTGPNYGYTF.

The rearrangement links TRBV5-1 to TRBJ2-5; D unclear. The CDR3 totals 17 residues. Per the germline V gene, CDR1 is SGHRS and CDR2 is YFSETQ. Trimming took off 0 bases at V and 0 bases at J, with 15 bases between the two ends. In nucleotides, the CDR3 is TGCGCCAGCAGCTTGGCCATCTTCGGGCCGGACCAAGAGACCCAGTACTTC. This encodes CASSLAIFGPDQETQYF.

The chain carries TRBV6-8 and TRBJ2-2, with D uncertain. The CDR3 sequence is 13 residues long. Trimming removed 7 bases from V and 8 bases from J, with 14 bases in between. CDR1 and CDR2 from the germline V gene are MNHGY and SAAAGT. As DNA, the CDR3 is TGTGCCAGCAAGTCCTTTCAGGCGGGGGAGCTGTTTTTT. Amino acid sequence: CASKSFQAGELFF.

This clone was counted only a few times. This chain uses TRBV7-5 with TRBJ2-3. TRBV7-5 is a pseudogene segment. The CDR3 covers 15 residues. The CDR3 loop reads CASSSGPTRADTQYF. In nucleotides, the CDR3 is TGTGCCAGCAGCTCTGGTCCTACACGAGCAGATACGCAGTATTTT.

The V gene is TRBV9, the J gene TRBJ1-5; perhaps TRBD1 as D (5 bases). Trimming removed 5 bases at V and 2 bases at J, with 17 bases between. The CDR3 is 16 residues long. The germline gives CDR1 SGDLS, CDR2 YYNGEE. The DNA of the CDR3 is TGTGCCAGCAGTGATTCGAACAGAGGGGGCAATCAGCCCCAGCATTTT. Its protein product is CASSDSNRGGNQPQHF.

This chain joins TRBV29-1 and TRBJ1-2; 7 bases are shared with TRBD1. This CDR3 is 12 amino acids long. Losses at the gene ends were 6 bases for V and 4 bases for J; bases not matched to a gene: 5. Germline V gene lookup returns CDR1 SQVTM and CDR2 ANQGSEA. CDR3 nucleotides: TGCAGCGTCGGGGACAGCTCCTATGGCTACACCTTC. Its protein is CSVGDSSYGYTF.

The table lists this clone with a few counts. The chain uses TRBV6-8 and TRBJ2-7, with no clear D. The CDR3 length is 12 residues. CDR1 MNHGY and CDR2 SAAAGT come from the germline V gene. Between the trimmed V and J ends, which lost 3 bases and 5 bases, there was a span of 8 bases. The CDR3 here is CASSYRVDEQYF. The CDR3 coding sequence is TGTGCCAGCAGTTATCGGGTGGACGAGCAGTACTTC.

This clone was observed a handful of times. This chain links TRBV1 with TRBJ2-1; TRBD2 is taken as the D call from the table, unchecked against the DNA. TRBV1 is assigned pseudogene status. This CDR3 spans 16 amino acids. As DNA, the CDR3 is TGCGCCAGCAGCCAAGATCGTAGCGGGAGGCCGGGGGAGCAGTTCTTC. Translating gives CASSQDRSGRPGEQFF.

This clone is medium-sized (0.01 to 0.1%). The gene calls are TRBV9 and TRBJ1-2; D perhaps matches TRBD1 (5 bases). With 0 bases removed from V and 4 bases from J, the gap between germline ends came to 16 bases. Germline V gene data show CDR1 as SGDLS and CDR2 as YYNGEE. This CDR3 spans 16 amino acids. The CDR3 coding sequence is TGTGCCAGCAGCGTAGACAGTGGGGCGGTCGTCTATGGCTACACCTTC. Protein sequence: CASSVDSGAVVYGYTF.

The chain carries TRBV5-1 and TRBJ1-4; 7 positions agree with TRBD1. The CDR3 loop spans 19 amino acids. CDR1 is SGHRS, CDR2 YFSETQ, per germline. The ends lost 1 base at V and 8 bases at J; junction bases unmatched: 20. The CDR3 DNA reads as TGCGCCAGCAGCTTGCCTAAGGGACAGTTGCCCACTTCTGGAGAAAAACTGTTTTTT. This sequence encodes CASSLPKGQLPTSGEKLFF.

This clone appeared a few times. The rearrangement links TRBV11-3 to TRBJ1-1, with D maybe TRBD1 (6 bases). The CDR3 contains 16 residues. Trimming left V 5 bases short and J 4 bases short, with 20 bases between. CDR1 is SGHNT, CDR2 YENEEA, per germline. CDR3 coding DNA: TGTGCCAGCAGCCCCGGGACAATGGTATGGGGCACTGAAGCTTTCTTT. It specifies CASSPGTMVWGTEAFF. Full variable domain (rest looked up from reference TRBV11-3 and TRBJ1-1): EAGVVQSPRYKIIEKKQPVAFWCNPISGHNTLYWYLQNLGQGPELLIRYENEEAVDDSQLPKDRFSAERLKGVDSTLKIQPAELGDSAVYLCASSPGTMVWGTEAFFGQGTRLTVV.

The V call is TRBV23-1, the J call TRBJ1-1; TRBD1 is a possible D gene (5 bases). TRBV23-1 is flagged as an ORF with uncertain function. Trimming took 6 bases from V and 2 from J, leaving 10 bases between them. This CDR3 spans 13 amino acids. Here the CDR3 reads CASSLGHNTEAFF. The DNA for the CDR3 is TGCGCCAGCAGCTTAGGACATAACACTGAAGCTTTCTTT.

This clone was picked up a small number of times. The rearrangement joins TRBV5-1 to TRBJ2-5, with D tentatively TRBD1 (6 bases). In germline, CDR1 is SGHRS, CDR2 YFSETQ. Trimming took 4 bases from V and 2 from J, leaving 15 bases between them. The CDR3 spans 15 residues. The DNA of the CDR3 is TGCGCCAGCAGCCACTCGTACAGGGAACAAGAGACCCAGTACTTC. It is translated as CASSHSYREQETQYF.

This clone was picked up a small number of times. The CDR3 DNA sequence: TGTGCCAGCGGCCCAGTAGGGAGGACCGGGGAGCTGTTTTTT. Protein sequence: CASGPVGRTGELFF. The chain couples TRBV6-8 to TRBJ2-2, with a possible D match to TRBD2 (6 bases). The CDR3 has 14 residues. Trimming removed 8 bases from V and 5 bases from J, with 15 bases in between. Germline CDR1 and CDR2: MNHGY and SAAAGT.

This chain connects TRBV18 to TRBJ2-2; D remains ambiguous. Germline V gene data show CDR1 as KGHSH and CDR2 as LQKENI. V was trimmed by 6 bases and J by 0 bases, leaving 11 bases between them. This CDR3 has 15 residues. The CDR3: CASSPQGSNTGELFF. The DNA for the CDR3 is TGTGCCAGCTCTCCCCAAGGCTCGAACACCGGGGAGCTGTTTTTT.

CDR3 protein: CASREGTEQYF. The CDR3 coding sequence is TGTGCCAGCCGGGAAGGGACGGAGCAGTACTTC. The chain recombines TRBV6-4 with TRBJ2-7; D possibly uses TRBD1 or TRBD2 (5 bases each). The germline V gene encodes CDR1 MRHNA and CDR2 SNTAGT. Trimming removed 8 bases from V and 7 bases from J, with 12 bases in between. The CDR3 loop spans 11 amino acids.

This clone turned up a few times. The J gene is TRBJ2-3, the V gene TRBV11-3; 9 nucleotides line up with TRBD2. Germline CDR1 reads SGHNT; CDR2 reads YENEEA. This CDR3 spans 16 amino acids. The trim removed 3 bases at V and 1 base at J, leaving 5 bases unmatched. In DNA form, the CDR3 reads TGTGCCAGCAGCTTGCTGCGGGAGGGAGGCACAGATACGCAGTATTTT. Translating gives CASSLLREGGTDTQYF.

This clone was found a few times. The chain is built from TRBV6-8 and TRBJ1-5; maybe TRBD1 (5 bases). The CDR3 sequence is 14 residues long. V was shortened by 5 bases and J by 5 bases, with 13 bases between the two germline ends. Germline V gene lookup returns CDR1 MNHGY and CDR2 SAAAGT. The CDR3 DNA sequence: TGTGCCAGCAGTGGGGGAAGGTTGTATCAGCCCCAGCATTTT. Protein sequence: CASSGGRLYQPQHF.

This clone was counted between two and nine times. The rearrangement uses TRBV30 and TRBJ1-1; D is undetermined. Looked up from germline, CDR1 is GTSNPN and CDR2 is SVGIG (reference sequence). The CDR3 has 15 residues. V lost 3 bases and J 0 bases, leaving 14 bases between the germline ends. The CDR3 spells CAWSAPIRLNTEAFF. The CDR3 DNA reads TGTGCCTGGAGCGCACCTATTAGACTGAACACTGAAGCTTTCTTT.

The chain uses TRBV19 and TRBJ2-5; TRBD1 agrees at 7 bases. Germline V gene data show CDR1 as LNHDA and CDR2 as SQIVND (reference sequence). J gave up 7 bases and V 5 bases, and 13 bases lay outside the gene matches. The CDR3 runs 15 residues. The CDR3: CASSGAGTARGTQYF. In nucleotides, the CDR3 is TGTGCCAGTAGTGGAGCTGGGACAGCCCGTGGGACCCAGTACTTC.

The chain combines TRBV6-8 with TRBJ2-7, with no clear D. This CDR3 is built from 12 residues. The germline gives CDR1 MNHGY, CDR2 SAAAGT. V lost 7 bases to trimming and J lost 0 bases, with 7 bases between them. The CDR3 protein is CASKASSYEQYF. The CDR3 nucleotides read TGTGCCAGCAAGGCCAGCTCCTACGAGCAGTACTTC.

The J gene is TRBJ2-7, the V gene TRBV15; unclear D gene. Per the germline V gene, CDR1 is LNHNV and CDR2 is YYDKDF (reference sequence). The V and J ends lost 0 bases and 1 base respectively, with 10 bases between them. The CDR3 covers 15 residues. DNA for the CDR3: TGTGCCACCAGCAGAGATTACACAGAGTCCTACGAGCAGTACTTC. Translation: CATSRDYTESYEQYF.

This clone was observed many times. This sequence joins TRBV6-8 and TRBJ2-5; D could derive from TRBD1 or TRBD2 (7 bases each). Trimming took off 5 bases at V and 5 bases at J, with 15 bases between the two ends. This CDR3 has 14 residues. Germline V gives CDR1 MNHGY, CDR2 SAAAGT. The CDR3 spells CASSPRQGGETQYF. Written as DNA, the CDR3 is TGTGCCAGCAGTCCCCGACAGGGAGGGGAGACCCAGTACTTC.